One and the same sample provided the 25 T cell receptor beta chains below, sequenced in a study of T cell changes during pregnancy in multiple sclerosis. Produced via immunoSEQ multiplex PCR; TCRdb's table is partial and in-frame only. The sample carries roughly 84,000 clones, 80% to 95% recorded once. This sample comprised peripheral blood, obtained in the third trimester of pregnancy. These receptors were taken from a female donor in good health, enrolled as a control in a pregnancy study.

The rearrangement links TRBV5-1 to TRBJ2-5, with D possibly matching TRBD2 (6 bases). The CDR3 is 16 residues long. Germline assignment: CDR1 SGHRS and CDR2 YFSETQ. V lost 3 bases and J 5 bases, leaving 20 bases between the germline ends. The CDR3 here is CASSSTLAAVGETQYF. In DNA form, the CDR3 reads TGCGCCAGCAGCTCAACCTTAGCGGCTGTGGGGGAGACCCAGTACTTC.

The CDR3 loop reads CASSFTSGRALSYNEQFF. The CDR3 DNA follows: TGTGCCAGCAGCTTCACTAGCGGGAGGGCCCTCTCCTACAATGAGCAGTTCTTC. The V call is TRBV9, the J call TRBJ2-1; 13 positions match TRBD2. This CDR3 region has 18 residues. The germline gives CDR1 SGDLS, CDR2 YYNGEE. V shed 4 bases and J 0 bases; nucleotides not matched to a gene: 7.

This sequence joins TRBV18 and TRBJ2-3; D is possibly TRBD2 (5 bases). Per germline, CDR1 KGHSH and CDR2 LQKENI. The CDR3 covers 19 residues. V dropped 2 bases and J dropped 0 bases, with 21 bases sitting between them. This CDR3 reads CASSPRYGGGPTSTDTQYF. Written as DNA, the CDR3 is TGTGCCAGCTCACCAAGGTATGGCGGAGGCCCCACTAGCACAGATACGCAGTATTTT.

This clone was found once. CDR3 sequence reads: CASSEGAGIGHEQYF. Written as DNA, the CDR3 is TGTGCCAGCAGTGAAGGGGCGGGAATCGGTCACGAGCAGTACTTC. The V gene is TRBV2, the J gene TRBJ2-7; tentative D call: TRBD2 (6 bases). The CDR3 sequence is 15 residues long. CDR1 and CDR2 from the germline V gene are SNHLY and FYNNEI. V shed 1 base and J shed 5 bases, with 15 bases lying between them.

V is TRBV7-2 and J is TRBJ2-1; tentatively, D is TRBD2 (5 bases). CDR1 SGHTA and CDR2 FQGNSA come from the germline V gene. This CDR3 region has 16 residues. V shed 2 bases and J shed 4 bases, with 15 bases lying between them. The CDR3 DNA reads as TGTGCCAGCAGCTTATCCCCTAGCTCCCAATACAATGAGCAGTTCTTC. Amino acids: CASSLSPSSQYNEQFF.

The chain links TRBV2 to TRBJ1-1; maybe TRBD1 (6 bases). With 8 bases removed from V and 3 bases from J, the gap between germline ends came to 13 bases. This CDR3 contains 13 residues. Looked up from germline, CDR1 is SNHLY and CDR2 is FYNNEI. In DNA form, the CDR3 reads TGTGCCAGCGACCGGGACATTTACACTGAAGCTTTCTTT. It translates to CASDRDIYTEAFF.

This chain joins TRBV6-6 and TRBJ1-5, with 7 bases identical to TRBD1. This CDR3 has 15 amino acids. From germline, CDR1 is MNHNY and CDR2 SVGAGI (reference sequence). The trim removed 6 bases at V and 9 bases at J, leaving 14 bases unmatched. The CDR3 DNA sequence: TGTGCCAGCAGCCCTGGGGGGACAGAGGTTACGCCCCAGCATTTT. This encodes CASSPGGTEVTPQHF.

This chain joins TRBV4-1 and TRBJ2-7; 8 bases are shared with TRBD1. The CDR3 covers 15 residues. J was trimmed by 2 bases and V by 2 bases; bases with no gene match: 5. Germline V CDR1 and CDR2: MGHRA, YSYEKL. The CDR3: CASSQSEDRAYEQYF. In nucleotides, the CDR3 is TGCGCCAGCAGCCAATCGGAGGACAGGGCCTACGAGCAGTACTTC.

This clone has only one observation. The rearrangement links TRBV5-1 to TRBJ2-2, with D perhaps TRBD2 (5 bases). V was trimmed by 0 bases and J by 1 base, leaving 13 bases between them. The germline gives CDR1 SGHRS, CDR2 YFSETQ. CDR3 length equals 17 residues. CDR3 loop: CASSLAVNSENTGELFF. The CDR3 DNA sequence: TGCGCCAGCAGCTTGGCCGTTAATAGCGAGAACACCGGGGAGCTGTTTTTT.

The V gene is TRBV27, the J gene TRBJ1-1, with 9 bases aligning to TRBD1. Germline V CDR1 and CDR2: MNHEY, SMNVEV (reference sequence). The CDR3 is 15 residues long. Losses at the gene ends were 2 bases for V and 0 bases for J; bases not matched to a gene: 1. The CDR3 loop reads CASSLGQGLNTEAFF. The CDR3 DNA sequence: TGTGCCAGCAGTTTAGGACAGGGGTTGAACACTGAAGCTTTCTTT.

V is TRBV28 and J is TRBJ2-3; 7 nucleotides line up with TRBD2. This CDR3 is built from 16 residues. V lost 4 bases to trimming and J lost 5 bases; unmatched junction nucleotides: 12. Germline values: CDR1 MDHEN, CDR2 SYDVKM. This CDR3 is CASSYYVERDRDTQYF. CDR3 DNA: TGTGCCAGCAGTTATTATGTTGAGCGGGATAGAGATACGCAGTATTTT.

The CDR3 spells CASSWSRLAGDEQYF. The CDR3 region has the DNA TGTGCCAGCAGTTGGTCAAGACTAGCGGGAGACGAGCAGTACTTC. This chain connects TRBV28 to TRBJ2-7, with 12 bases identical to TRBD2. V lost 4 bases to trimming and J lost 5 bases; unmatched junction nucleotides: 6. This CDR3 contains 15 residues. Looked up from germline, CDR1 is MDHEN and CDR2 is SYDVKM. The entire variable domain, with the rest obtained from reference TRBV28 and TRBJ2-7, is as follows: DVKVTQSSRYLVKRTGEKVFLECVQDMDHENMFWYRQDPGLGLRLIYFSYDVKMKEKGDIPEGYSVSREKKERFSLILESASTNQTSMYLCASSWSRLAGDEQYFGPGTRLTVT.

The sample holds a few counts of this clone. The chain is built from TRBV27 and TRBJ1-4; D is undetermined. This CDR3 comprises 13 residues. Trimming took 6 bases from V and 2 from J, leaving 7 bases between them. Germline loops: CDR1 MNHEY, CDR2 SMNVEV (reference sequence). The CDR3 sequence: CASREMTNEKLFF. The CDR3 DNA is TGTGCCAGCAGGGAGATGACTAATGAAAAACTGTTTTTT.

As DNA, the CDR3 is TGTGCCAGCAGCTTAGCGGTGTCTAGCGGTTCCTACAATGAGCAGTTCTTC. Amino acid sequence: CASSLAVSSGSYNEQFF. This chain connects TRBV7-2 to TRBJ2-1, with 7 bases fitting TRBD2. This CDR3 has 17 amino acids. With 0 bases clipped from V and 1 base from J, the junction kept 6 bases outside the gene matches. Germline V gives CDR1 SGHTA, CDR2 FQGNSA.

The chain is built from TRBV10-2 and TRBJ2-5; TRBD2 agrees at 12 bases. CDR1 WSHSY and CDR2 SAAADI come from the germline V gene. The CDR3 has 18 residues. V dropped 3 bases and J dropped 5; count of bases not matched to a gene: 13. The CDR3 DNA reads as TGCGCCAGCAGTGATAGTCTACCTAGCGGGAGGGCCAGGGAGACCCAGTACTTC. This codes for CASSDSLPSGRARETQYF.

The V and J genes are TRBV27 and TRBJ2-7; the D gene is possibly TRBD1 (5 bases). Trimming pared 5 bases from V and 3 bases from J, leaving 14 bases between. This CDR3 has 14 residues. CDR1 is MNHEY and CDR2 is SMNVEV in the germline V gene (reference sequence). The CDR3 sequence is CASSRQRPHYEQYF. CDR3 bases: TGTGCCAGCAGTCGACAGAGACCTCACTACGAGCAGTACTTC.

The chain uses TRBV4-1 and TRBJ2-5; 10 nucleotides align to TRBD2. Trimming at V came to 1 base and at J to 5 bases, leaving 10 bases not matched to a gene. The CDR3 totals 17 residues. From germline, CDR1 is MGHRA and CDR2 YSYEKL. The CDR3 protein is CASSQVGLADRWETQYF. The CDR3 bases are TGCGCCAGCAGCCAAGTAGGACTAGCGGATCGGTGGGAGACCCAGTACTTC.

The CDR3 coding sequence is TGCGCCAGCAAACAGGGCTATGAGCAGTTCTTC. The encoded protein is CASKQGYEQFF. The chain couples TRBV5-1 to TRBJ2-1; the D gene is possibly TRBD1 (6 bases). The CDR3 runs to 11 residues. Looked up from germline, CDR1 is SGHRS and CDR2 is YFSETQ. Trimming took 6 bases from V and 8 from J, leaving 9 bases between them.

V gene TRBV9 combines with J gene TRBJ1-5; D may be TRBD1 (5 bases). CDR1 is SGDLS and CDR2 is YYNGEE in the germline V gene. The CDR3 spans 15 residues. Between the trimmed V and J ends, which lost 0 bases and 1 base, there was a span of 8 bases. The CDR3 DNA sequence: TGTGCCAGCAGCGTAGGGCAGGGAAGCAATCAGCCCCAGCATTTT. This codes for CASSVGQGSNQPQHF.

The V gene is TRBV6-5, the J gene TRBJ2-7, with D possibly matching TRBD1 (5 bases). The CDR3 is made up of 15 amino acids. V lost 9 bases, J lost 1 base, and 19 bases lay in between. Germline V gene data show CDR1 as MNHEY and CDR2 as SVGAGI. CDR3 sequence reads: CASPKGRDRSYEQYF. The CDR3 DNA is TGTGCCAGTCCCAAAGGGCGCGACAGATCCTACGAGCAGTACTTC.

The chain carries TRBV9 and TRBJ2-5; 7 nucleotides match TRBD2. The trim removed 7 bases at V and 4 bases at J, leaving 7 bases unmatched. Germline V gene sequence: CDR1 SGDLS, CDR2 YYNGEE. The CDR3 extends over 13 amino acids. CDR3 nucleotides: TGTGCCAGCGGGAGGGCCGATGGAGAGACCCAGTACTTC. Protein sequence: CASGRADGETQYF.

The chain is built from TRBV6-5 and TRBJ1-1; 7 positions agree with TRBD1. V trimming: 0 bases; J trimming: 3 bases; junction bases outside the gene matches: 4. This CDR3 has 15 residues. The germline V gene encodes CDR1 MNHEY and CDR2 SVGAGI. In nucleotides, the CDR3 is TGTGCCAGCAGTTACTCCATGGACAGGCACACTGAAGCTTTCTTT. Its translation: CASSYSMDRHTEAFF.

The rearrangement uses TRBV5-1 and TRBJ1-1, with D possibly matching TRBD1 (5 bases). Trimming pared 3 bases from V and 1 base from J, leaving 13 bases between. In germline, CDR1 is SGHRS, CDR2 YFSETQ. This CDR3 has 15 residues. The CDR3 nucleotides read TGCGCCAGCAGCTCGCTCGGACATCCGAACACTGAAGCTTTCTTT. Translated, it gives CASSSLGHPNTEAFF.

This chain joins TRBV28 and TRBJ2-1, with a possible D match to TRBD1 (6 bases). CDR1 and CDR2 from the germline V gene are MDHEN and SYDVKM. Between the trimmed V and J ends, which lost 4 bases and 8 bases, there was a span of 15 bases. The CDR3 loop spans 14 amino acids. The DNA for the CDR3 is TGTGCCAGCAGTTCCTACAGGGTCACCGATGAGCAGTTCTTC. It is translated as CASSSYRVTDEQFF.

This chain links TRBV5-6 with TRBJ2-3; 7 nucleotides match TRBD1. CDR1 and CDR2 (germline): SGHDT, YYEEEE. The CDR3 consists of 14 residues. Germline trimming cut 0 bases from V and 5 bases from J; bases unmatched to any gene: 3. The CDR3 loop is CASSLGQGVDTQYF. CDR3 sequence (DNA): TGTGCCAGCAGCTTGGGACAGGGCGTAGATACGCAGTATTTT.